This entry lists 21 T cell receptor beta chains sequenced from one sample in a study of blood T cells in healthy people across ages. Next came a second PCR, run for about 7 to 11 cycles, which used a sample-barcoded 5' primer along with a J-beta primer mix. TCRdb reprocessed the 5' RACE reads with MiXCR, giving one entry per CDR3 protein. The repertoire holds about 1.1 million distinct CDR3 sequences, with roughly two fifths as singletons. The sequencing input was blood. These receptors all stem from a man in his late teens or twenties in good health.

The chain uses TRBV12-3 or TRBV12-4 and TRBJ2-7; the D gene is possibly TRBD2 (5 bases). The CDR3 runs to 12 residues. The V end was cut by 5 bases, the J end by 7 bases, with 12 bases between. The CDR3 protein is CASSPPRVEQYF. The CDR3 DNA is TGTGCCAGCAGTCCACCGCGGGTTGAGCAGTACTTC.

J is TRBJ2-5 and V is TRBV9; maybe TRBD1 (5 bases). The DNA end lines up better with TRBJ2-7; the J call may be wrong. Germline lookup yields CDR1 SGDLS and CDR2 YYNGEE. This CDR3 is built from 16 residues. DNA of the CDR3: TGTGCCAGCAGCGTAGATATAGGGGCCACCTCTGGCGAGCAGTACTTC. This encodes CASSVDIGATSGEQYF.

This rearrangement joins TRBV2 to TRBJ2-1; D remains unclear. The J call may be in error: the DNA end matches TRBJ2-7 better. The length of the CDR3 is 15 residues. Germline V gives CDR1 SNHLY, CDR2 FYNNEI. This CDR3 reads CASSESGTSYNEQYF. Here the CDR3 DNA reads TGTGCCAGCAGTGAATCGGGCACCTCCTACAATGAGCAGTACTTC.

This chain connects TRBV4-1 to TRBJ1-1; 8 bases match TRBD1. The CDR3 has 16 amino acids. Germline V gene data show CDR1 as MGHRA and CDR2 as YSYEKL. The V and J ends lost 2 bases and 7 bases, in that order; junction bases with no gene match: 12. The CDR3 sequence: CASSQPVGQGRFEAFF. In DNA form, the CDR3 reads TGCGCCAGCAGCCAACCCGTCGGACAGGGTCGGTTTGAAGCTTTCTTT.

V and J are TRBV12-5 and TRBJ2-2; 7 nucleotides match TRBD2. The germline V gene encodes CDR1 LGHNT and CDR2 FRNRAP. This CDR3 region has 15 residues. V shed 7 bases and J 7 bases; nucleotides not matched to a gene: 12. CDR3 nucleotide sequence: TGTGCTAGTGTAGGGACTACCCCTCAAGGCGGGGAGCTGTTTTTT. Residues: CASVGTTPQGGELFF.

This clonotype was observed at least ten times. This chain uses TRBV7-2 with TRBJ1-5, with D maybe TRBD1 (5 bases). The CDR3 runs 15 residues. V was pared by 1 base and J by 5 bases, with 12 bases between. Germline V gene lookup returns CDR1 SGHTA and CDR2 FQGNSA. The CDR3 DNA follows: TGTGCCAGCAGCTTAGGGCAGGGTAAACATCAGCCCCAGCATTTT. Translated, it gives CASSLGQGKHQPQHF.

This chain joins TRBV6-2 or TRBV6-3 and TRBJ1-1; D is uncertain. The CDR3 spans 18 residues. With 0 bases removed from V and 7 bases from J, the gap between germline ends came to 24 bases. Germline assignment: CDR1 MNHEY and CDR2 SVGEGT. CDR3 amino acids: CASSYSSLGLNYMVEAFF. Written as DNA, the CDR3 is TGTGCCAGCAGTTACTCGAGTCTCGGGCTGAACTACATGGTTGAAGCTTTCTTT.

This clonotype has only one observation. The chain is built from TRBV6-2 or TRBV6-3 and TRBJ1-1, with TRBD1 matching over 12 bases. The CDR3 covers 19 residues. The V gene's germline CDR1 is MNHEY and CDR2 SVGEGT. The junction had 11 bases not matched to a gene; V was cut back by 0 bases and J by 3 bases. CDR3 nucleotides: TGTGCCAGCAGTTACTCGGCTGACGGGACAGGGGGCGTGCACACTGAAGCTTTCTTT. Translating it yields CASSYSADGTGGVHTEAFF.

About this clonotype: This may be a read error: a much more frequent sequence differs by one nucleotide. V is TRBV20-1 and J is TRBJ2-4; D not certain. This CDR3 has 15 amino acids. Germline assignment: CDR1 DFQATT and CDR2 SNEGSKA (reference sequence). CDR3 loop: CGARDDLQRKNIQYF. The CDR3 nucleotides read TGCGGTGCTAGAGATGACCTTCAGCGAAAAAACATTCAGTACTTC.

This clonotype was picked up a small number of times. This sequence joins TRBV7-3 and TRBJ2-1; the match to TRBD1 covers 8 bases. The CDR3 has 18 residues. The V and J ends lost 3 bases and 1 base, in that order; junction bases with no gene match: 11. Germline lookup yields CDR1 SGHTA and CDR2 FQGTGA. The CDR3 region is CASSFQASGQVSYNEQFF. In DNA form, the CDR3 reads TGTGCCAGCAGCTTCCAAGCCTCGGGACAGGTTTCCTACAATGAGCAGTTCTTC.

This clonotype was seen many times. The CDR3 spells CASTIRQGGEKLFF. The CDR3 DNA sequence: TGTGCCAGCACCATCCGACAGGGGGGTGAAAAACTGTTTTTT. The chain employs TRBV6-5 and TRBJ1-4; TRBD1 matches 9 bases. Per germline, CDR1 MNHEY and CDR2 SVGAGI. The V segment lost 7 bases and the J segment 7 bases; nucleotides outside the gene matches: 7. The CDR3 is 14 amino acids.

This clonotype was counted once. Relative to the germline gene, one junction end is altered; a read error may explain this. This chain joins TRBV20-1 and TRBJ1-1, with no clear D. The CDR3 loop spans 11 amino acids. Germline assignment: CDR1 DFQATT and CDR2 SNEGSKA (reference sequence). CDR3 DNA: TGTAGTGCTAGAGATCCCAACAGTGGGTTCTTT. Translating it yields CSARDPNSGFF.

This clonotype was counted a few times. The rearrangement uses TRBV19 and TRBJ1-5; D ambiguous. Germline V lookup: CDR1 LNHDA, CDR2 SQIVND (reference sequence). The CDR3 totals 18 residues. Deletions cut 3 bases from V and 6 bases from J, with 24 bases between. CDR3 nucleotide sequence: TGTGCCAGTAGTATTGAAATAGGGTCGGTTATGTTTACTCAGCCCCAGCATTTT. This sequence encodes CASSIEIGSVMFTQPQHF.

This clonotype was recorded once. The junction and the germline gene differ at one end; a read error may be behind it. The chain joins TRBV7-9 to TRBJ1-4; D is uncertain. The CDR3 consists of 13 residues. Germline values: CDR1 SEHNR, CDR2 FQNEAQ (reference sequence). The CDR3 loop reads CASAASWDEKVFF. CDR3 nucleotides: TGTGCCAGTGCAGCCTCCTGGGATGAAAAAGTGTTTTTT.

This clonotype was counted ten times or more. The chain links TRBV4-1 to TRBJ2-4; 7 bases are shared with TRBD1. Germline V gives CDR1 MGHRA, CDR2 YSYEKL. The length of the CDR3 is 15 residues. J gave up 4 bases and V 2 bases, and 5 bases lay outside the gene matches. CDR3 sequence reads: CASSQPTGSKNIQYF. The CDR3 DNA is TGCGCCAGCAGCCAACCGACAGGGTCGAAAAACATTCAGTACTTC.

The chain uses TRBV20-1 and TRBJ2-3, with TRBD1 matching 7 bases. The V gene's germline CDR1 is DFQATT and CDR2 SNEGSKA (reference sequence). The ends lost 4 bases at V and 0 bases at J; junction bases unmatched: 7. CDR3 length equals 15 residues. The CDR3 bases are TGCAGTGCTACCGTCCCGGGACAGAGCACAGATACGCAGTATTTT. This translates into CSATVPGQSTDTQYF.

The rearrangement joins TRBV4-3 to TRBJ1-6; possibly TRBD1 for D (5 bases). Germline CDR1 reads LGHNA; CDR2 reads YSLEER. Deletions cut 4 bases from V and 4 bases from J, with 8 bases between. The CDR3 totals 14 residues. The CDR3 spells CASSRTLYNSPLHF. In DNA, the CDR3 is TGCGCCAGCAGCCGGACACTTTATAATTCACCCCTCCACTTT.

There are a few counts of this clonotype. The rearrangement uses TRBV6-1 and TRBJ2-2; no clear D. This CDR3 has 13 residues. Germline V gene sequence: CDR1 MNHNS, CDR2 SASEGT. V gave up 6 bases and J gave up 3 bases, with 8 bases separating them. The CDR3 protein is CASRREDTGELFF. The CDR3 nucleotides are TGTGCCAGCAGGAGAGAAGACACCGGGGAGCTGTTTTTT.

This clonotype was recorded at least ten times. The chain couples TRBV7-2 to TRBJ1-1, with D hard to call. V gave up 2 bases and J gave up 1 base, with 8 bases separating them. CDR3 size: 14 residues. From germline, CDR1 is SGHTA and CDR2 FQGNSA. CDR3 amino acids: CASSLSSGNTEAFF. CDR3 DNA sequence: TGTGCCAGCAGCTTAAGTTCAGGGAACACTGAAGCTTTCTTT.

DNA for the CDR3: TGTGCCAGCAGACCCGGGACAGGGGAGCAGTTCTTC. Amino acid sequence: CASRPGTGEQFF. The gene calls are TRBV25-1 and TRBJ2-1, with 9 positions matching TRBD1. The trim removed 6 bases at V and 10 bases at J, leaving 4 bases unmatched. The germline gives CDR1 MGHDK, CDR2 SYGVNS. The CDR3 is 12 residues long.

The V call is TRBV20-1, the J call TRBJ1-5; a possible D gene is TRBD1 (5 bases). The CDR3 consists of 14 residues. Per germline, CDR1 DFQATT and CDR2 SNEGSKA (reference sequence). Trimming took off 6 bases at V and 7 bases at J, with 19 bases between the two ends. For the CDR3, the DNA is TGCAGTGCAGCCCATCAGGGAAGAGGCCAGCCCCAGCATTTT. Translated: CSAAHQGRGQPQHF.